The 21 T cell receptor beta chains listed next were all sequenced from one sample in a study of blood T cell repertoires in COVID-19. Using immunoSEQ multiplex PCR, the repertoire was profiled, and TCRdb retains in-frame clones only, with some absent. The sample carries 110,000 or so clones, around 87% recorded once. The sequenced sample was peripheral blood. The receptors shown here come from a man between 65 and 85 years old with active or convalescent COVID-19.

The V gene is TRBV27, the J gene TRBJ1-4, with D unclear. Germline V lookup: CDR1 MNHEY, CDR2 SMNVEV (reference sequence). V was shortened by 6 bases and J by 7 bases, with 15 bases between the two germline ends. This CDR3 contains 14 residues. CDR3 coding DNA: TGTGCCAGCAGATCCGGTATCAATACTGAAAAACTGTTTTTT. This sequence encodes CASRSGINTEKLFF. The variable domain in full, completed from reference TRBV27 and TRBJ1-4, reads EAQVTQNPRYLITVTGKKLTVTCSQNMNHEYMSWYRQDPGLGLRQIYYSMNVEVTDKGDVPEGYKVSRKEKRNFPLILESPSPNQTSLYFCASRSGINTEKLFFGSGTQLSVL.

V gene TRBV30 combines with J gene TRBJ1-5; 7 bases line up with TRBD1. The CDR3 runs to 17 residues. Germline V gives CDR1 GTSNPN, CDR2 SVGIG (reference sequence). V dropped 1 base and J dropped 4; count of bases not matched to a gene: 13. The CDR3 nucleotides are TGTGCCTGGAGTGATGAGATTAGGACAGGAGGGAATCAGCCCCAGCATTTT. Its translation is CAWSDEIRTGGNQPQHF.

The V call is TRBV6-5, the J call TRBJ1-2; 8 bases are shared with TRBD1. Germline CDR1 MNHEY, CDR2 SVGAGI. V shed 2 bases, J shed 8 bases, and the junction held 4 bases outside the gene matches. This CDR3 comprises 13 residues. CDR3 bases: TGTGCCAGCAGTTACCTGGCAGGGGGCGGCTACACCTTC. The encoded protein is CASSYLAGGGYTF.

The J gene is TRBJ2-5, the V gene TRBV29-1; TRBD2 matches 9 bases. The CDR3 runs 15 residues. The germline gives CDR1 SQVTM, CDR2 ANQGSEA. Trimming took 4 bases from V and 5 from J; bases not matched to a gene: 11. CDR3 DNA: TGCAGCGTTGTGGGGGGGGTAGCGGGAGTGGAGACCCAGTACTTC. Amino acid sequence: CSVVGGVAGVETQYF.

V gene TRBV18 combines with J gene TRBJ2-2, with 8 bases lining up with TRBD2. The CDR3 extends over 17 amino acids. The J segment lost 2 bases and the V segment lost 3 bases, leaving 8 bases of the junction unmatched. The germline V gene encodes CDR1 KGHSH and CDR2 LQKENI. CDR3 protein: CASSPAAGLANTGELFF. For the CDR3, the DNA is TGTGCCAGCTCACCTGCGGCAGGACTAGCTAACACCGGGGAGCTGTTTTTT. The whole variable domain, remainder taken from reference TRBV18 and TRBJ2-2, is NAGVMQNPRHLVRRRGQEARLRCSPMKGHSHVYWYRQLPEEGLKFMVYLQKENIIDESGMPKERFSAEFPKEGPSILRIQQVVRGDSAAYFCASSPAAGLANTGELFFGEGSRLTVL.

The CDR3 DNA reads as TGTGCCAGCAGCCCGGGACACTACTCGGGACTAGCGGGAGTAAACACCGGGGAGCTGTTTTTT. Amino acid sequence: CASSPGHYSGLAGVNTGELFF. The chain carries TRBV6-6 and TRBJ2-2; 14 bases map to TRBD2. The ends lost 6 bases at V and 2 bases at J; junction bases unmatched: 17. Germline V gives CDR1 MNHNY, CDR2 SVGAGI (reference sequence). This CDR3 region has 21 residues.

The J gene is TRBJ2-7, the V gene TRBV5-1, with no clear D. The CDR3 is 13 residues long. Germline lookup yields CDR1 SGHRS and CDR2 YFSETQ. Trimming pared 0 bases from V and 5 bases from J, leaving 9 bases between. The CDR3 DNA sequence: TGCGCCAGCAGCTTGGGTGGCGGCCACGAGCAGTACTTC. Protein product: CASSLGGGHEQYF.

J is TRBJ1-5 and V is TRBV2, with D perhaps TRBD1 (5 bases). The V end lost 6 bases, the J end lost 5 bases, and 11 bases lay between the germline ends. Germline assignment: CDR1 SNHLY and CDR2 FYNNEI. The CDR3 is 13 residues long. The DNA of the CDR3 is TGTGCCAGCAGGGGGGGGTATGATCAGCCCCAGCATTTT. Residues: CASRGGYDQPQHF.

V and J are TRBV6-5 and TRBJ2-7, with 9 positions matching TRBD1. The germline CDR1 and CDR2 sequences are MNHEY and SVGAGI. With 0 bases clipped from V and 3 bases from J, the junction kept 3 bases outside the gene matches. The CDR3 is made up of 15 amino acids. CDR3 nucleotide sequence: TGTGCCAGCAGTTACTCTCCGGGACAGGGCTACGAGCAGTACTTC. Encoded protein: CASSYSPGQGYEQYF.

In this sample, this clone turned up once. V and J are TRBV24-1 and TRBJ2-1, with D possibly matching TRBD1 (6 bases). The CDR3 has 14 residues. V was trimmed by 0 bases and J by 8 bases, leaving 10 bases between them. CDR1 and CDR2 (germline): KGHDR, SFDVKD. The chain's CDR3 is CATSDLVQGDEQFF. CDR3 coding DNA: TGTGCCACCAGTGATTTGGTACAGGGCGATGAGCAGTTCTTC.

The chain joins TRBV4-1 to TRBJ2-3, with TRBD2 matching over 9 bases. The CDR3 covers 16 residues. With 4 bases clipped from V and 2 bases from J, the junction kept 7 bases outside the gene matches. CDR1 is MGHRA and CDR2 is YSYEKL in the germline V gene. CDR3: CASSPKTSGNTDTQYF. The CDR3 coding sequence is TGCGCCAGCAGCCCTAAGACTAGCGGAAACACAGATACGCAGTATTTT.

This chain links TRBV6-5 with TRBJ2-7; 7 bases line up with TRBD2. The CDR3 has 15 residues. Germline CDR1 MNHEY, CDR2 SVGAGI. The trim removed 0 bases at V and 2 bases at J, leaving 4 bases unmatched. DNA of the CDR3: TGTGCCAGCAGTTACTCGATAGGACTAGCCTACGAGCAGTACTTC. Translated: CASSYSIGLAYEQYF.

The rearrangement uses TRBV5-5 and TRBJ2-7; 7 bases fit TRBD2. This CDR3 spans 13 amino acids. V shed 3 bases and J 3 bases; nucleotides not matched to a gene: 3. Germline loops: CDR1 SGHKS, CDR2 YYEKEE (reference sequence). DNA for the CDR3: TGTGCCAGCAGCTGGACGGGGGGCTACGAGCAGTACTTC. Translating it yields CASSWTGGYEQYF.

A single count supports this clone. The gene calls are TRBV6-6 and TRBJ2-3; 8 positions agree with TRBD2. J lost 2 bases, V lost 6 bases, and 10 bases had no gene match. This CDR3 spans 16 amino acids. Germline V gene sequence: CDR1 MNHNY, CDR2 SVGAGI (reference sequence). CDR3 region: CASRGRTSGNTDTQYF. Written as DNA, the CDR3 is TGTGCCAGCAGAGGCCGAACTAGCGGTAACACAGATACGCAGTATTTT.

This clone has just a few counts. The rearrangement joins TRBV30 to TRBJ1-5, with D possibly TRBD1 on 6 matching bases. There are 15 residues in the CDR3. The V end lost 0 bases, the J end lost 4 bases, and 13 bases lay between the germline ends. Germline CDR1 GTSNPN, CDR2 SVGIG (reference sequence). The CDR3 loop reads CAWSVRAGVNQPQHF. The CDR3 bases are TGTGCCTGGAGTGTACGAGCAGGGGTAAATCAGCCCCAGCATTTT.

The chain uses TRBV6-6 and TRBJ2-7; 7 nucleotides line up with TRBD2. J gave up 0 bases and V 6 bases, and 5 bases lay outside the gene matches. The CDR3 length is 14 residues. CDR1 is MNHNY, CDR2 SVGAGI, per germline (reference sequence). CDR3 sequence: CASRKAGTSYEQYF. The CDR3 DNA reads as TGTGCCAGCAGAAAAGCGGGAACCTCCTACGAGCAGTACTTC.

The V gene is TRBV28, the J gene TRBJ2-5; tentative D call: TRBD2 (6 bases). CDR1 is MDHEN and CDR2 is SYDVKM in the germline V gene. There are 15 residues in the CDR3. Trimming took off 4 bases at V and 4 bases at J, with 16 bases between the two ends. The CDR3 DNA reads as TGTGCCAGCAGTTCCGCTCAGACAGCGGGAGAGACCCAGTACTTC. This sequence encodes CASSSAQTAGETQYF.

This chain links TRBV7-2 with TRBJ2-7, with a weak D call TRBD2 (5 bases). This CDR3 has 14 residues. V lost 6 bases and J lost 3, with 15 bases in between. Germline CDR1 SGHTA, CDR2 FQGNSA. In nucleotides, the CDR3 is TGTGCCAGCAGTTCGGCACGGGGATTCTACGAGCAGTACTTC. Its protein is CASSSARGFYEQYF.

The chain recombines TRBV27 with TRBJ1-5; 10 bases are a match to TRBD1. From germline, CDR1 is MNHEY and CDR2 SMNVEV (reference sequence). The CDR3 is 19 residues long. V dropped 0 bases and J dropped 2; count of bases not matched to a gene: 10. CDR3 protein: CASSLSTGTGASGNQPQHF. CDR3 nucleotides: TGTGCCAGCAGTTTATCCACCGGGACAGGGGCATCCGGCAATCAGCCCCAGCATTTT.

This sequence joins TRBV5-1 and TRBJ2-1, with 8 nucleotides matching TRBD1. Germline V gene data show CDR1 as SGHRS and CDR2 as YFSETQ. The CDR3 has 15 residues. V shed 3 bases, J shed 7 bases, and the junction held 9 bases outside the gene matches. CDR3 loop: CASSWTGTLENEQFF. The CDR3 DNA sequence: TGCGCCAGCAGCTGGACAGGGACGCTCGAGAATGAGCAGTTCTTC.

In nucleotides, the CDR3 is TGTGCCAGCACTACGGTGAGCAATCAGCCCCAGCATTTT. It yields the protein CASTTVSNQPQHF. This chain links TRBV2 with TRBJ1-5; D unclear. This CDR3 region has 13 residues. V dropped 7 bases and J dropped 1 base, with 8 bases sitting between them. Germline lookup yields CDR1 SNHLY and CDR2 FYNNEI.